This T cell receptor beta chain originates from a study of Graves' ophthalmopathy and Graves' hyperthyroidism. Trimming took 4 bases from V and 3 from J, leaving 12 bases between them. Germline CDR1 and CDR2: SGHDN and FVKESK. The CDR3 is made up of 15 amino acids. RNA transcripts provided the template for amplifying TCR beta CDR3 regions. Second-round multiplex PCR came after a first-round RT-PCR that employed HTBI primers. MiXCR was run by TCRdb on the multiplex PCR reads, yielding one entry per CDR3 protein. The sample lists hundreds of thousands of distinct CDR3 sequences, more than 40% occurring once. This clonotype has at least ten counts.

The chain combines TRBV14 with TRBJ2-2, with D possibly matching TRBD2 (5 bases). The receptor comes from an adult man with Graves' ophthalmopathy. Source material: peripheral blood. CDR3 sequence (DNA): TGTGCCAGCAGCCCTTTGAGGGCCTACACCGGGGAGCTGTTTTTT. Encoded protein: CASSPLRAYTGELFF.